Each of the 4 T cell receptor beta chains below was sequenced from the same sample in a study of T cell responses to AZD1222 COVID-19 vaccine. Clones were sequenced by immunoSEQ multiplex PCR, and TCRdb holds only the in-frame ones, with some missing. This sample has some 150,000 clones, with approximately 92% found just once. The specimen was peripheral blood, collected on day 0 of AZD1222 vaccination. The receptors derive from an adult in good health.

This chain connects TRBV7-6 to TRBJ1-4, with 9 bases fitting TRBD1. Germline values: CDR1 SGHVS, CDR2 FNYEAQ. The junction had 9 bases not matched to a gene; V was cut back by 5 bases and J by 5 bases. The CDR3 loop spans 16 amino acids. The CDR3 protein is CASSVNRGQGNEKLFF. The DNA of the CDR3 is TGTGCCAGCAGCGTAAACCGCGGACAGGGGAATGAAAAACTGTTTTTT. Variable domain in full (rest from reference TRBV7-6 and TRBJ1-4): GAGVSQSPRYKVTKRGQDVALRCDPISGHVSLYWYRQALGQGPEFLTYFNYEAQQDKSGLPNDRFSAERPEGSISTLTIQRTEQRDSAMYRCASSVNRGQGNEKLFFGSGTQLSVL.

The chain uses TRBV6-6 and TRBJ2-3; no clear D. The CDR3 loop spans 12 amino acids. Between the trimmed V and J ends, which lost 5 bases and 2 bases, there was a span of 5 bases. Germline V gene sequence: CDR1 MNHNY, CDR2 SVGAGI (reference sequence). CDR3 residues: CASSPSTDTQYF. CDR3 sequence (DNA): TGTGCCAGCAGTCCTTCCACAGATACGCAGTATTTT.

The gene calls are TRBV29-1 and TRBJ2-5; TRBD1 aligns across 11 bases. Per germline, CDR1 SQVTM and CDR2 ANQGSEA. The CDR3 has 17 amino acids. J was trimmed by 1 base and V by 8 bases; bases with no gene match: 15. The CDR3 loop reads CSNLDHWDRGGQETQYF. In nucleotides, the CDR3 is TGCAGCAACCTCGACCACTGGGACAGGGGGGGCCAAGAGACCCAGTACTTC.

V usage is TRBV6-5 and J usage is TRBJ1-2, with D hard to call. Germline V gives CDR1 MNHEY, CDR2 SVGAGI. The CDR3 has 14 residues. Trimming left V 2 bases short and J 3 bases short, with 10 bases between. The CDR3 spells CASSYRDRDYGYTF. In DNA, the CDR3 is TGTGCCAGCAGTTACCGCGATCGGGACTATGGCTACACCTTC.